This is a list of T cell receptor beta chains from one sample in a study of blood T cell repertoires in COVID-19. Produced via immunoSEQ multiplex PCR; TCRdb's table is partial and in-frame only. The table records fewer than 250,000 clones, more than 75% of them present only once. The specimen sequenced was peripheral blood. The receptors here all came from a man aged 60 to 69 with acute or convalescent COVID-19. CDR3s include the opening cysteine and the closing phenylalanine or tryptophan. The D gene is left open where the match is weak. Size is stated for part of the rows, as once, few or many counts, or as a class when the clone is expanded.

CDR3	DNA	D	V	size	J
CASSPAGYARETQYF	TGTGCCAGCAGCCCGGCCGGCTACGCCAGGGAGACCCAGTACTTC	.	TRBV5-5	.	TRBJ2-5
CASSRTGERNTEAFF	TGCGCCAGCAGCCGAACGGGGGAGCGTAACACTGAAGCTTTCTTT	.	TRBV4-1	.	TRBJ1-1
CASSRQGGNTEAFF	TGTGCCAGCAGTCGACAGGGAGGGAACACTGAAGCTTTCTTT	TRBD1	TRBV6-2/TRBV6-3	.	TRBJ1-1
CASSVGGGRNQPQHF	TGTGCCAGCAGCGTAGGAGGGGGTCGCAATCAGCCCCAGCATTTT	.	TRBV9	.	TRBJ1-5
CASSQDSSARTDTQYF	TGTGCCAGCAGCCAAGATTCTAGCGCGCGCACAGATACGCAGTATTTT	.	TRBV3-1/TRBV3-2	.	TRBJ2-3
CASSAGLAGNDNEQFF	TGTGCCAGCAGTGCAGGACTAGCGGGGAACGACAATGAGCAGTTCTTC	TRBD2	TRBV6-1	.	TRBJ2-1
CAGRPGGNSNQPQHF	TGTGCCGGAAGACCAGGGGGGAATAGCAATCAGCCCCAGCATTTT	TRBD1	TRBV5-8	.	TRBJ1-5
CASSILETTGGPTDTQYF	TGTGCCAGTAGTATTCTGGAGACGACGGGGGGACCTACAGATACGCAGTATTTT	TRBD2	TRBV19	.	TRBJ2-3
CASSLMGQGRNEQYF	TGTGCCAGCAGCTTAATGGGACAGGGAAGAAACGAGCAGTACTTC	TRBD1	TRBV7-2	.	TRBJ2-7
CASSPSGGSGDTQYF	TGTGCCAGCAGTCCCAGTGGAGGGTCGGGAGATACGCAGTATTTT	.	TRBV6-5	.	TRBJ2-3
CASGYRGTEAFF	TGTGCCAGCGGGTACAGGGGAACTGAAGCTTTCTTT	TRBD1	TRBV27	.	TRBJ1-1
CASSQDSSPWGRNEQFF	TGTGCCAGCAGCCAAGACTCCTCTCCGTGGGGCAGAAATGAGCAGTTCTTC	.	TRBV3-1/TRBV3-2	.	TRBJ2-1
CASSIDRGMNTEAFF	TGTGCCAGCAGCATAGACAGGGGGATGAACACTGAAGCTTTCTTT	TRBD1	TRBV7-8	.	TRBJ1-1
CASSDWADRGNQPQHF	TGTGCCAGCAGTGATTGGGCGGACAGGGGTAATCAGCCCCAGCATTTT	TRBD1	TRBV6-1	.	TRBJ1-5
CASSMVPGSNTGELFF	TGTGCCAGTAGTATGGTTCCAGGGTCGAACACCGGGGAGCTGTTTTTT	.	TRBV19	.	TRBJ2-2
CATSDPSGGEETQYF	TGTGCCACCAGTGACCCGTCGGGAGGGGAGGAGACCCAGTACTTC	TRBD2	TRBV24-1	once	TRBJ2-5
CASSGGAGNTIYF	TGTGCCAGCAGTGGGGGAGCCGGAAACACCATATATTTT	.	TRBV25-1	.	TRBJ1-3
CASTGTSGGLGTQYF	TGTGCCAGCACCGGGACTAGCGGGGGGCTAGGTACGCAGTATTTT	TRBD2	TRBV2	.	TRBJ2-3
CASSLYGQGAYQPQHF	TGTGCCAGCAGTTTATACGGACAGGGGGCTTATCAGCCCCAGCATTTT	TRBD1	TRBV27	.	TRBJ1-5
CASSITDNYGYTF	TGTGCCAGTAGTATAACAGATAACTATGGCTACACCTTC	.	TRBV19	.	TRBJ1-2
CASSPRTGTYGYTF	TGTGCCAGCAGCCCGAGGACAGGCACCTATGGCTACACCTTC	TRBD1	TRBV7-9	.	TRBJ1-2
CASSSDGTNTDTQYF	TGTGCCAGCAGCTCCGACGGGACAAACACAGATACGCAGTATTTT	.	TRBV7-9	.	TRBJ2-3
CAWSGTGKGLSRKLFF	TGTGCCTGGAGTGGTACGGGGAAAGGCCTCTCGAGGAAACTGTTTTTT	.	TRBV30	few	TRBJ1-4
CASSPNPSGSITDTQYF	TGTGCCAGCAGTCCTAATCCTAGCGGGTCCATCACAGATACGCAGTATTTT	TRBD2	TRBV27	.	TRBJ2-3
CASSPDYRVYGYTF	TGTGCCAGCAGTCCGGACTATCGGGTATATGGCTACACCTTC	.	TRBV28	.	TRBJ1-2
CASSVDPRQGGNSPLHF	TGTGCCAGCAGCGTAGACCCCCGACAGGGGGGTAATTCACCCCTCCACTTT	TRBD1	TRBV9	.	TRBJ1-6
CASSARQGPKNIQYF	TGTGCCAGCAGCGCTAGACAGGGCCCCAAAAACATTCAGTACTTC	TRBD1	TRBV9	.	TRBJ2-4
CASSMAGGYQETQYF	TGTGCCAGTAGTATGGCAGGGGGCTACCAAGAGACCCAGTACTTC	TRBD1	TRBV19	.	TRBJ2-5
CASSLNVRAQPPLHF	TGTGCCAGCAGCTTAAACGTCAGGGCCCAGCCACCCCTCCACTTT	.	TRBV13	.	TRBJ1-6
CASSDRQVGDTEAFF	TGTGCCAGCAGTGATCGACAGGTGGGAGACACTGAAGCTTTCTTT	.	TRBV6-1	.	TRBJ1-1
CASSLAWGGNQPQHF	TGTGCCAGCAGTTTAGCCTGGGGGGGCAATCAGCCCCAGCATTTT	.	TRBV28	.	TRBJ1-5
CASSSPPTTTQYF	TGCGCCAGCAGCTCCCCCCCCACAACGACCCAGTACTTC	.	TRBV5-1	few	TRBJ2-5
CASSLVGTGASSGTEAFF	TGTGCCAGCAGCTTAGTAGGGACAGGGGCATCGTCCGGGACTGAAGCTTTCTTT	TRBD1	TRBV7-8	.	TRBJ1-1
CASSPRPGGLRTDTQYF	TGTGCCAGCAGCCCTAGGCCGGGGGGCCTAAGGACAGATACGCAGTATTTT	.	TRBV3-1/TRBV3-2	.	TRBJ2-3
CASSIRERTDTQYF	TGTGCCAGCAGCATTCGGGAGCGCACAGATACGCAGTATTTT	.	TRBV7-9	.	TRBJ2-3
CASSLGGQGRVTQYF	TGTGCCAGCAGCTTAGGGGGACAGGGCCGCGTGACCCAGTACTTC	TRBD1	TRBV7-2	.	TRBJ2-5
CASSVTSGGMTDTQYF	TGTGCCAGCAGCGTAACAAGCGGGGGGATGACAGATACGCAGTATTTT	TRBD2	TRBV9	.	TRBJ2-3
CASSSTRSGYTF	TGTGCCAGCAGTTCTACTCGGAGTGGCTACACCTTC	.	TRBV12-3/TRBV12-4	.	TRBJ1-2
CASSGTAYNSPLHF	TGTGCCAGCAGTGGGACAGCTTATAATTCACCCCTCCACTTT	TRBD1	TRBV6-6	.	TRBJ1-6
CSVRGDTQYF	TGCAGCGTCAGGGGGGATACGCAGTATTTT	TRBD1	TRBV29-1	.	TRBJ2-3
CATTGSSYEQYF	TGTGCCACGACAGGGAGTAGCTACGAGCAGTACTTC	TRBD1	TRBV10-3	few	TRBJ2-7
CASSPTLAGGPIPYNEQFF	TGTGCCAGCAGCCCCACACTAGCGGGGGGGCCGATCCCCTACAATGAGCAGTTCTTC	TRBD2	TRBV5-5	.	TRBJ2-1
CASSYSSLAVSYNEQFF	TGTGCCAGCAGTTACTCGTCCCTAGCGGTCTCCTACAATGAGCAGTTCTTC	TRBD2	TRBV6-2/TRBV6-3	.	TRBJ2-1
CASSKTGAGDTQYF	TGTGCCAGTAGTAAAACAGGGGCTGGAGATACGCAGTATTTT	TRBD1	TRBV19	.	TRBJ2-3
CATSSPRGGLTYNEQFF	TGTGCCACCAGCTCTCCCAGGGGTGGGCTCACCTACAATGAGCAGTTCTTC	.	TRBV15	.	TRBJ2-1
CASSLGPQETQYF	TGCGCCAGCAGCTTGGGGCCACAAGAGACCCAGTACTTC	.	TRBV5-1	.	TRBJ2-5
CASSIRRESNYGYTF	TGTGCCAGTAGTATAAGAAGAGAATCTAACTATGGCTACACCTTC	.	TRBV19	few	TRBJ1-2
CATGHGLASTDTQYF	TGTGCCACCGGCCACGGACTAGCCTCCACAGATACGCAGTATTTT	TRBD2	TRBV10-3	.	TRBJ2-3
CASERTDTQYF	TGTGCCAGCGAGCGAACAGATACGCAGTATTTT	.	TRBV6-6	.	TRBJ2-3
CASSFPPGRVAFF	TGTGCCAGCAGCTTCCCGCCGGGAAGGGTAGCTTTCTTT	.	TRBV11-1	.	TRBJ1-1
CASSLGPGRTGETQYF	TGCGCCAGCAGCTTGGGACCGGGCCGAACGGGGGAGACCCAGTACTTC	.	TRBV5-1	.	TRBJ2-5
CASSLVTGLQETQYF	TGTGCCAGCAGCTTGGTGACAGGTCTCCAAGAGACCCAGTACTTC	.	TRBV7-2	.	TRBJ2-5
CASRKTGTGELFF	TGTGCCAGCAGGAAGACAGGGACCGGGGAGCTGTTTTTT	TRBD1	TRBV6-4	.	TRBJ2-2
CAISESDRGTYQPQHF	TGTGCCATCAGTGAGTCGGACAGGGGAACGTATCAGCCCCAGCATTTT	TRBD1	TRBV10-3	.	TRBJ1-5